This TCR beta chain is from a study of shared clonotypes between healthy human individuals. Deep was the level at which the assay was run. Each subset's genomic DNA was split evenly across several immunoSEQ plates. Only in-frame clones appear in the TCRdb table, and some are missing; sequencing was by immunoSEQ multiplex PCR. Of approximately 500,000 clones in the sample, 70% to 80% were seen once. The CDR3 length is 15 residues. The germline V gene has CDR1 MNHEY and CDR2 SVGAGI. The ends were cut back, 2 bases at V and 8 bases at J, with 18 bases in the middle. This TCR was sampled from a woman in her 40s in good health. Some clones in this sample may be carry-over from other donors' samples. The sequenced material came from PBMCs. The rearrangement links TRBV6-5 to TRBJ1-2, with D unresolved. The CDR3 bases are TGTGCCAGCAGTTACCAGGAGGCGACTCCTTCCGGCTACACCTTC. Translated, it gives CASSYQEATPSGYTF.